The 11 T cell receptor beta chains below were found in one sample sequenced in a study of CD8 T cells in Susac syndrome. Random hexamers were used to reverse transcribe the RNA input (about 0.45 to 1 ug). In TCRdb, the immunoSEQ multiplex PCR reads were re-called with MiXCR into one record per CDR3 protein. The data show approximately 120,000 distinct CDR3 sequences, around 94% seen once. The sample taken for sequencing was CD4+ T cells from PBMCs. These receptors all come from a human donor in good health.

This CDR3 reads CASSQGMVYAKNIQYF. The CDR3 DNA follows: TGTGCCAGCAGCCAAGGCATGGTATATGCCAAAAACATTCAGTACTTC. The chain employs TRBV3-1 and TRBJ2-4; D is undetermined. The V gene's germline CDR1 is LGHDT and CDR2 YNNKEL (reference sequence). Trimming shortened V by 1 base and J by 1 base, and 11 bases separated the two germline ends. This CDR3 spans 16 amino acids.

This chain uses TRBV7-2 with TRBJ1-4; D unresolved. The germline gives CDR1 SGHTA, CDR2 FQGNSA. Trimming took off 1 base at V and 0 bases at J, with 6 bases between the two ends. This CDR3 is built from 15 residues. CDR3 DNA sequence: TGTGCCAGCAGCTTAGAGAGAGCAACTAATGAAAAACTGTTTTTT. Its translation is CASSLERATNEKLFF. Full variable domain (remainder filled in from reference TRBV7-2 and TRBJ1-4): GAGVSQSPSNKVTEKGKDVELRCDPISGHTALYWYRQSLGQGLEFLIYFQGNSAPDKSGLPSDRFSAERTGGSVSTLTIQRTQQEDSAVYLCASSLERATNEKLFFGSGTQLSVL.

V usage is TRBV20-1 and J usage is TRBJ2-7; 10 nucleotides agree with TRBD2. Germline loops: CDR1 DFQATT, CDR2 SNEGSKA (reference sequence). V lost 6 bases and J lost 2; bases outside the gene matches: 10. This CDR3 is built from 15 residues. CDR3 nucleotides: TGCAGTGCCACCTCCGTACTAGCGGGGACCTACGAGCAGTACTTC. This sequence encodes CSATSVLAGTYEQYF.

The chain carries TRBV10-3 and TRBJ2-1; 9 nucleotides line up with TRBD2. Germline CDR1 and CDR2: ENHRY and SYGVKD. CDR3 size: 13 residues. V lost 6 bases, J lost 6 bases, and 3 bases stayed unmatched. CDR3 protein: CAIRGTSRNEQFF. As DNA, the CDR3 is TGTGCCATCAGGGGGACTAGCCGCAATGAGCAGTTCTTC.

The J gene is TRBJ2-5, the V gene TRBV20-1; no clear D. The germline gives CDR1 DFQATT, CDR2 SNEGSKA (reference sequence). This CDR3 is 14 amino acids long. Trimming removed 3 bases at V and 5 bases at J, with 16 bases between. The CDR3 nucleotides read TGCAGTGCTAGCGTCGTCCCGCTGTCGGAGACCCAGTACTTC. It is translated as CSASVVPLSETQYF.

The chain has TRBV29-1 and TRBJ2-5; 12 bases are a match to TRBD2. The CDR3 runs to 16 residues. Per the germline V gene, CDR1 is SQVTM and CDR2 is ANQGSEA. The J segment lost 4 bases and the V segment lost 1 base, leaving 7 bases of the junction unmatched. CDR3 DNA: TGCAGCGTTGAAGGCCGGACTAGCGGGATGGGAGAGACCCAGTACTTC. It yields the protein CSVEGRTSGMGETQYF.

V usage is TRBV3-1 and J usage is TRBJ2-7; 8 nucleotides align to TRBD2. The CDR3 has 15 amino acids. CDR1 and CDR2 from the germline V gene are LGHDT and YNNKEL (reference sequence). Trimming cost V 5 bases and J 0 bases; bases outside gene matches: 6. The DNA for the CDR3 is TGTGCCAGCAGCAATAGCGGGAAGAGCTCCTACGAGCAGTACTTC. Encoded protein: CASSNSGKSSYEQYF.

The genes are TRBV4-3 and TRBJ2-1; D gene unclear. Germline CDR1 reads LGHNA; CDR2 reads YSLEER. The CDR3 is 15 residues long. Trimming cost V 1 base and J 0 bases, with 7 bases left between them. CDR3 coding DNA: TGCGCCAGCAGCCAAGCGGATAGCTCCTACAATGAGCAGTTCTTC. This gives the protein CASSQADSSYNEQFF.

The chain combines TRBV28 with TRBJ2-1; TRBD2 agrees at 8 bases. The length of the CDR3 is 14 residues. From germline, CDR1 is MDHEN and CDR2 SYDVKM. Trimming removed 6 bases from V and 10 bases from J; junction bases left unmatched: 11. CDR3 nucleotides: TGTGCCAGCAGGCTAGCGGGCGGCAACGGGGAGCAGTTCTTC. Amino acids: CASRLAGGNGEQFF.

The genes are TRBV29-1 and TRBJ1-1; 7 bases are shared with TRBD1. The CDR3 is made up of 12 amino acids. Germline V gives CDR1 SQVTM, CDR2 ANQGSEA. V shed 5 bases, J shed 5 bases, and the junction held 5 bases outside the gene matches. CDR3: CSVRQGRTEAFF. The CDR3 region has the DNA TGCAGCGTTCGACAGGGTAGGACTGAAGCTTTCTTT.

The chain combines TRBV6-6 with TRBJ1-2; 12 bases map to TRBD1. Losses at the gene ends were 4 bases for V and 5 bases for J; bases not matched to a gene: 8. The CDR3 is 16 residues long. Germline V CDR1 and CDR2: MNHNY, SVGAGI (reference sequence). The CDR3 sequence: CASSSRDRGRNYGYTF. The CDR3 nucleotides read TGTGCCAGCAGTTCCCGGGACAGGGGGCGCAATTATGGCTACACCTTC.